Listed below are T cell receptor beta chains from one sample, sequenced in a study of persistence of HIV-infected CD4 T cells. What these receptors recognize is not known. Profiling relied on immunoSEQ multiplex PCR, and the TCRdb table lists in-frame clones only, not all of them. Here the sample spans about 36,000 clones, roughly 84% being singletons. Sequencing was performed on cultured CD4+ T cells from PBMCs, taken from a patient who received antiretroviral therapy. The receptors were sampled from an adult with HIV. The donor label of this sample is uncertain. Both conserved end residues are part of each CDR3. Fields, in order: D gene, V gene, J gene, CDR3 protein, CDR3 DNA. D genes are given only for firm matches.

D: -
V: TRBV19
J: TRBJ1-1
CDR3: CASSPWDGQNTEAFF
DNA: TGTGCCAGTAGTCCCTGGGACGGCCAGAACACTGAAGCTTTCTTT

D: -
V: TRBV11-1
J: TRBJ2-7
CDR3: CASSLSLGAVWEQYF
DNA: TGTGCCAGCAGCTTATCTTTAGGAGCCGTCTGGGAGCAGTACTTC

D: -
V: TRBV7-9
J: TRBJ2-4
CDR3: CASCPWQGGKNIQYF
DNA: TGTGCCAGCTGCCCGTGGCAGGGGGGCAAAAACATTCAGTACTTC

D: TRBD1
V: TRBV5-1
J: TRBJ1-2
CDR3: CASSARTGETRGYTF
DNA: TGCGCCAGCAGCGCCCGGACAGGGGAAACTAGAGGCTACACCTTC

D: TRBD1
V: TRBV6-5
J: TRBJ1-5
CDR3: CASSSRGRSQPQHF
DNA: TGTGCCAGCAGCTCCAGGGGGCGTAGTCAGCCCCAGCATTTT

D: TRBD2
V: TRBV5-5
J: TRBJ2-7
CDR3: CASSLTSGGDFEQYF
DNA: TGTGCCAGCAGCTTGACTAGCGGGGGGGACTTCGAGCAGTACTTC

D: TRBD1
V: TRBV11-1
J: TRBJ2-7
CDR3: CASSLGGQGGIYEQYF
DNA: TGTGCCAGCAGCTTAGGGGGACAGGGGGGAATCTACGAGCAGTACTTC

D: -
V: TRBV28
J: TRBJ2-2
CDR3: CASRSPSTHTGELFF
DNA: TGTGCCAGCAGGTCGCCTAGCACTCACACCGGGGAGCTGTTTTTT

D: -
V: TRBV10-1
J: TRBJ1-1
CDR3: CASSQTDMFEAFF
DNA: TGCGCCAGCAGCCAAACCGACATGTTTGAAGCTTTCTTT

D: -
V: TRBV4-1
J: TRBJ2-7
CDR3: CASSLPGDPGGAQYF
DNA: TGCGCCAGCAGCCTCCCCGGGGACCCGGGGGGCGCGCAGTACTTC

D: TRBD2
V: TRBV10-1
J: TRBJ2-3
CDR3: CASLADPNTDTQYF
DNA: TGCGCCAGCCTAGCGGACCCAAACACAGATACGCAGTATTTT

D: TRBD2
V: TRBV2
J: TRBJ2-7
CDR3: CASSGGLAFDEQYF
DNA: TGTGCCAGCAGTGGGGGACTAGCTTTCGACGAGCAGTACTTC

D: TRBD1
V: TRBV7-2
J: TRBJ1-2
CDR3: CASSSTGVRGGYTF
DNA: TGTGCCAGCAGCTCGACAGGGGTAAGAGGTGGCTACACCTTC

D: TRBD2
V: TRBV7-3
J: TRBJ2-3
CDR3: CASSSSGGSTDTQYF
DNA: TGTGCCAGCAGCTCTAGCGGGGGGAGCACAGATACGCAGTATTTT

D: TRBD1
V: TRBV4-1
J: TRBJ2-7
CDR3: CASRAWDRGRDEQYF
DNA: TGCGCCAGCAGAGCCTGGGACAGGGGGCGCGACGAGCAGTACTTC

D: TRBD2
V: TRBV9
J: TRBJ2-3
CDR3: CASSVELAGSNTQYF
DNA: TGTGCCAGCAGCGTAGAACTAGCGGGTTCAAATACGCAGTATTTT